These 11 T cell receptor beta chains came from one sample sequenced in a study of control samples from healthy donors and cancer patients. Some clones are missing from TCRdb's copy, which holds only in-frame ones; the method was immunoSEQ multiplex PCR. The data show over 85,000 clones, less than 85% seen once. Sequencing was carried out using PBMCs. The receptors derive from a man between 65 and 85 years old with lung cancer.

The chain employs TRBV18 and TRBJ1-1; TRBD1 might be the D (5 bases). The V end lost 4 bases, the J end lost 8 bases, and 14 bases lay between the germline ends. The CDR3 is 13 amino acids. Germline CDR1 reads KGHSH; CDR2 reads LQKENI. This CDR3 is CASSHGTPPEAFF. The CDR3 nucleotides are TGTGCCAGCTCACATGGGACCCCCCCCGAAGCTTTCTTT.

This clone was recorded once. The rearrangement joins TRBV6-5 to TRBJ2-1; perhaps TRBD1 as D (5 bases). The V and J ends lost 4 bases and 5 bases respectively, with 15 bases between them. This CDR3 is 15 amino acids long. Per the germline V gene, CDR1 is MNHEY and CDR2 is SVGAGI. In DNA, the CDR3 is TGTGCCAGCAGTTCACCCGGCAGGGCCCACAATGAGCAGTTCTTC. Translating gives CASSSPGRAHNEQFF.

This clone occurred once. V usage is TRBV18 and J usage is TRBJ2-7; a possible D gene is TRBD1 (5 bases). CDR1 and CDR2 from the germline V gene are KGHSH and LQKENI. V was pared by 0 bases and J by 2 bases, with 11 bases between. This CDR3 has 15 amino acids. In DNA, the CDR3 is TGTGCCAGCTCACCACCGAGCAGGGCCACCTACGAGCAGTACTTC. Protein product: CASSPPSRATYEQYF.

This chain uses TRBV19 with TRBJ2-7; TRBD2 might be the D (5 bases). From germline, CDR1 is LNHDA and CDR2 SQIVND (reference sequence). The CDR3 is 15 amino acids. V lost 4 bases and J 3 bases, leaving 16 bases between the germline ends. The CDR3 DNA reads TGTGCCAGTAGTACGTTGGTACTAGGAAACTACGAGCAGTACTTC. As protein: CASSTLVLGNYEQYF.

V and J are TRBV18 and TRBJ1-3, with 7 bases fitting TRBD1. Germline lookup yields CDR1 KGHSH and CDR2 LQKENI. The junction had 8 bases not matched to a gene; V was cut back by 5 bases and J by 4 bases. CDR3 size: 15 residues. The CDR3 DNA sequence: TGTGCCAGCTCAGACGGAACAGGGGCAGGAAACACCATATATTTT. Its protein product is CASSDGTGAGNTIYF.

The chain uses TRBV28 and TRBJ2-7, with D perhaps matching TRBD2 (5 bases). This CDR3 comprises 11 residues. Germline lookup yields CDR1 MDHEN and CDR2 SYDVKM. The V end lost 10 bases, the J end lost 3 bases, and 10 bases lay between the germline ends. The CDR3 reads CAIRGFYEQYF. The CDR3 coding sequence is TGTGCCATCCGCGGGTTCTACGAGCAGTACTTC.

V usage is TRBV6-5 and J usage is TRBJ2-1, with D perhaps assigned TRBD1 or TRBD2 (5 bases each). CDR3 size: 14 residues. The V gene's germline CDR1 is MNHEY and CDR2 SVGAGI. V shed 7 bases and J shed 7 bases, with 17 bases lying between them. The CDR3 here is CASTDGWGSNEQFF. DNA of the CDR3: TGTGCCAGCACCGATGGGTGGGGGTCGAATGAGCAGTTCTTC.

This chain joins TRBV11-3 and TRBJ2-7; 8 nucleotides line up with TRBD1. This CDR3 comprises 15 residues. Germline V gene lookup returns CDR1 SGHNT and CDR2 YENEEA. V dropped 7 bases and J dropped 4; count of bases not matched to a gene: 12. CDR3 in amino acids: CASNPPRTGSYEQYF. CDR3 coding DNA: TGTGCCAGCAACCCACCCCGGACAGGGTCTTACGAGCAGTACTTC.

This sequence joins TRBV2 and TRBJ1-2; D remains unclear. V lost 1 base and J 4 bases, leaving 10 bases between the germline ends. The CDR3 runs to 14 residues. Germline V lookup: CDR1 SNHLY, CDR2 FYNNEI. Here the CDR3 reads CASSEVGTGYGYTF. DNA of the CDR3: TGTGCCAGCAGTGAAGTTGGTACTGGCTATGGCTACACCTTC.

J is TRBJ2-2 and V is TRBV14; 11 positions agree with TRBD2. The CDR3 has 18 amino acids. Germline-derived CDR1 and CDR2 are SGHDN and FVKESK. V lost 0 bases and J lost 4; bases outside the gene matches: 7. Written as DNA, the CDR3 is TGTGCCAGCAGCCAAGATTTATTCCTAGCGGGGGGCACCGGGGAGCTGTTTTTT. Translation gives CASSQDLFLAGGTGELFF.

The rearrangement uses TRBV6-5 and TRBJ1-2; no firm D call. This CDR3 has 12 residues. Germline CDR1 is MNHEY and CDR2 is SVGAGI. The V end lost 5 bases, the J end lost 5 bases, and 9 bases lay between the germline ends. The CDR3: CASSQTGYGYTF. In DNA form, the CDR3 reads TGTGCCAGCAGTCAGACCGGATATGGCTACACCTTC.